Listed below are T cell receptor beta chains from one sample, sequenced in a study of blood T cell repertoires in COVID-19. Libraries were prepared by immunoSEQ multiplex PCR; TCRdb keeps only in-frame clonotypes and omits some of them. The sample has about 220,000 clones; 65% to 90% are singletons. Material for sequencing was peripheral blood. The receptors shown here come from a woman in her 70s with COVID-19, enrolled during active disease. CDR3s include the opening cysteine and the closing phenylalanine or tryptophan. Fields, in order: CDR3 protein, CDR3 DNA, clone size, J gene, D gene, V gene. The D gene is left open where the match is weak. A row's size may be missing; if present it is once, few, many or a size class.

CDR3aa: CASSLAGGRNQPQHF
CDR3nt: TGTGCCAGCAGCCTGGCCGGGGGACGCAATCAGCCCCAGCATTTT
abundance: once
j_gene: TRBJ1-5
d_gene: NA
v_gene: TRBV28

CDR3aa: CASRFPEARGRRKLFF
CDR3nt: TGTGCAAGTCGCTTCCCCGAAGCCAGGGGAAGGAGGAAACTGTTTTTT
abundance: once
j_gene: TRBJ1-4
d_gene: NA
v_gene: TRBV12-2

CDR3aa: CASSQEGQVAEKLFF
CDR3nt: TGCGCCAGCAGCCAAGAGGGACAGGTAGCAGAAAAACTGTTTTTT
abundance: NA
j_gene: TRBJ1-4
d_gene: TRBD1
v_gene: TRBV4-3

CDR3aa: CATSRAQDTQYF
CDR3nt: TGTGCCACCAGCAGAGCTCAGGATACGCAGTATTTT
abundance: NA
j_gene: TRBJ2-3
d_gene: NA
v_gene: TRBV15

CDR3aa: CASSPNTGMGTEAFF
CDR3nt: TGTGCCAGCAGTCCCAACACAGGGATGGGCACTGAAGCTTTCTTT
abundance: NA
j_gene: TRBJ1-1
d_gene: NA
v_gene: TRBV28

CDR3aa: CASSYFTVNTEAFF
CDR3nt: TGTGCCAGCAGTTACTTTACAGTGAACACTGAAGCTTTCTTT
abundance: few
j_gene: TRBJ1-1
d_gene: NA
v_gene: TRBV6-5

CDR3aa: CASSRDRRAYEQYF
CDR3nt: TGTGCCAGTAGCAGGGACAGGCGAGCCTACGAGCAGTACTTC
abundance: NA
j_gene: TRBJ2-7
d_gene: TRBD1
v_gene: TRBV19

CDR3aa: CASSLRTASNSGNTIYF
CDR3nt: TGTGCCAGCAGCTTGCGGACAGCTTCGAACTCTGGAAACACCATATATTTT
abundance: NA
j_gene: TRBJ1-3
d_gene: NA
v_gene: TRBV7-2

CDR3aa: CASSPSGTGVHEQYF
CDR3nt: TGTGCCAGCAGCCCGTCCGGGACAGGGGTGCACGAGCAGTACTTC
abundance: NA
j_gene: TRBJ2-7
d_gene: TRBD1
v_gene: TRBV7-2

CDR3aa: CASSLGGEFDTQYF
CDR3nt: TGTGCCAGCAGCTTAGGAGGGGAGTTTGATACGCAGTATTTT
abundance: NA
j_gene: TRBJ2-3
d_gene: NA
v_gene: TRBV7-3

CDR3aa: CASSLDSLTEAFF
CDR3nt: TGTGCCAGCAGCCTGGACAGCCTCACTGAAGCTTTCTTT
abundance: NA
j_gene: TRBJ1-1
d_gene: NA
v_gene: TRBV11-2

CDR3aa: CASTISGGVSYGYTF
CDR3nt: TGTGCCAGCACTATCAGTGGGGGCGTCAGCTATGGCTACACCTTC
abundance: NA
j_gene: TRBJ1-2
d_gene: NA
v_gene: TRBV6-5

CDR3aa: CASSSQGNTEAFF
CDR3nt: TGTGCCAGCAGTTCCCAGGGAAACACTGAAGCTTTCTTT
abundance: once
j_gene: TRBJ1-1
d_gene: NA
v_gene: TRBV27

CDR3aa: CSVDVQNTGELFF
CDR3nt: TGCAGCGTTGATGTACAAAACACCGGGGAGCTGTTTTTT
abundance: NA
j_gene: TRBJ2-2
d_gene: NA
v_gene: TRBV29-1

CDR3aa: CASSSRVLYGYTF
CDR3nt: TGTGCCAGCAGCAGCAGGGTGCTCTATGGCTACACCTTC
abundance: few
j_gene: TRBJ1-2
d_gene: NA
v_gene: TRBV21-1

CDR3aa: CASWTGDTGELFF
CDR3nt: TGTGCCAGCTGGACAGGGGACACCGGGGAGCTGTTTTTT
abundance: NA
j_gene: TRBJ2-2
d_gene: TRBD1
v_gene: TRBV5-4

CDR3aa: CASSQDTTGSPLSNYGYTF
CDR3nt: TGCGCCAGCAGCCAAGATACTACAGGGAGCCCCCTTTCTAACTATGGCTACACCTTC
abundance: NA
j_gene: TRBJ1-2
d_gene: NA
v_gene: TRBV4-3

CDR3aa: CASSLGGQSSWNTIYF
CDR3nt: TGTGCCAGCAGCTTGGGCGGACAGTCTTCTTGGAACACCATATATTTT
abundance: NA
j_gene: TRBJ1-3
d_gene: NA
v_gene: TRBV5-4

CDR3aa: CASTLRALGGLYF
CDR3nt: TGTGCCAGCACTCTAAGGGCCCTCGGCGGGCTATACTTC
abundance: NA
j_gene: TRBJ2-7
d_gene: NA
v_gene: TRBV2

CDR3aa: CASSQGLLRTDSYNEQFF
CDR3nt: TGCGCCAGCAGCCAAGGCTTATTAAGGACAGACTCCTACAATGAGCAGTTCTTC
abundance: NA
j_gene: TRBJ2-1
d_gene: NA
v_gene: TRBV4-1

CDR3aa: CASSEDHNRGQGGYTF
CDR3nt: TGTGCCAGCAGTGAAGACCACAACAGGGGGCAGGGGGGCTACACCTTC
abundance: NA
j_gene: TRBJ1-2
d_gene: TRBD1
v_gene: TRBV6-1

CDR3aa: CASSPPGASNEQFF
CDR3nt: TGTGCCAGCAGTCCCCCTGGGGCTTCAAATGAGCAGTTCTTC
abundance: NA
j_gene: TRBJ2-1
d_gene: NA
v_gene: TRBV7-3

CDR3aa: CASSYLGQRGETQYF
CDR3nt: TGTGCCAGCAGTTACTTGGGACAGAGGGGAGAGACCCAGTACTTC
abundance: NA
j_gene: TRBJ2-5
d_gene: TRBD1
v_gene: TRBV6-2/TRBV6-3

CDR3aa: CASSIGGGQGGYTF
CDR3nt: TGTGCCAGCAGCATAGGTGGGGGCCAGGGTGGCTACACCTTC
abundance: NA
j_gene: TRBJ1-2
d_gene: NA
v_gene: TRBV5-4